The rows below give T cell receptor beta chains drawn from one sample of a study of monozygotic twins with inflammatory bowel disease. One entry per CDR3 protein, without DNA, is what TCRdb gives after re-calling the 5' RACE reads. The sample has about 450,000 distinct CDR3 sequences. The sequencing sample was made of blood. These TCRs come from a human donor with ulcerative colitis or Crohn's disease, or a healthy co-twin of an affected twin (not recorded which). The CDR3 runs from the conserved cysteine through the conserved F or W.

TRBV15	TRBJ1-2	CATSITRGLYGYTF
TRBV4-3	TRBJ1-6	CASSQETTGDSYNSPLHF
TRBV7-9	TRBJ1-1	CASSFTGVIDTEAFF
TRBV5-1	TRBJ1-4	CASSSGTGYEKLFF
TRBV5-1	TRBJ2-5	CASSLVAGANSRETQYF
TRBV7-2	TRBJ2-1	CASSLAQPTEQFF
TRBV5-1	TRBJ1-2	CASSSGGTVRVYTF
TRBV12-3/TRBV12-4	TRBJ2-7	CASSLHITYEQYF
TRBV19	TRBJ2-2	CASRQGASTGELFF
TRBV7-2	TRBJ2-1	CASSLADFSYNEQFF
TRBV12-3/TRBV12-4	TRBJ2-7	CASSLAGSGYEQYF
TRBV18	TRBJ2-1	CASSPPSGSPNEQFF
TRBV4-1	TRBJ2-7	CASSQAQGKQYF
TRBV7-2	TRBJ1-1	CASSLGSRTGVGTEAFF
TRBV19	TRBJ1-1	CASSPPGYPTEAFF
TRBV6-1	TRBJ1-4	CASSRDRHNEKLFF
TRBV7-2	TRBJ1-1	CASSPRWEGTEAFF